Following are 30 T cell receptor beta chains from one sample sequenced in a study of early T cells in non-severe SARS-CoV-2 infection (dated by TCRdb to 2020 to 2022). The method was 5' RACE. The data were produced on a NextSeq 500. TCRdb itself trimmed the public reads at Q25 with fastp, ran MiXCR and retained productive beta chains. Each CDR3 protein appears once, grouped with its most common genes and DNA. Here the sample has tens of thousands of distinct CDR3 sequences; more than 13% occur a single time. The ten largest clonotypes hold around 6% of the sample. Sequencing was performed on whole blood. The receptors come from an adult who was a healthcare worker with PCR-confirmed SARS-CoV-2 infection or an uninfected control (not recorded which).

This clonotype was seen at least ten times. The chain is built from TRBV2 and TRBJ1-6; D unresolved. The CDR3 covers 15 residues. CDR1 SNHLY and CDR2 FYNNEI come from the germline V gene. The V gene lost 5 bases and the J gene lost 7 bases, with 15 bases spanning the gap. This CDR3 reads CASSRTGSSNSPLHF. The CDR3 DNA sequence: TGTGCCAGCAGTAGGACGGGGAGCTCAAATTCACCCCTCCACTTT.

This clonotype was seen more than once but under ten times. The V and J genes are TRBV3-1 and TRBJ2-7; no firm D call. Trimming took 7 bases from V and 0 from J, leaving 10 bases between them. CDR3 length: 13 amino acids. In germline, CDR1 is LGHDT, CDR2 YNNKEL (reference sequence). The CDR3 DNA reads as TGTGCCAGCACGGGCCAAAGCTCCTACGAGCAGTACTTC. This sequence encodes CASTGQSSYEQYF.

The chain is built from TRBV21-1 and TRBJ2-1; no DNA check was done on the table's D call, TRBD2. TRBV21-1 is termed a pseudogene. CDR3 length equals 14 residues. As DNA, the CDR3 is TGTGCCAGCCAGATACTAGCGGAGTACGATGAGCAGTTCTTC. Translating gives CASQILAEYDEQFF.

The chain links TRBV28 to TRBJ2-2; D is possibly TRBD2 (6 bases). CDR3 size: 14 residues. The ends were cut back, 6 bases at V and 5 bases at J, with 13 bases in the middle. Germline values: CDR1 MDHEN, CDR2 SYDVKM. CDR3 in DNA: TGTGCCAGCAGCCTCACCGGAGGGACCGGGGAGCTGTTTTTT. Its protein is CASSLTGGTGELFF.

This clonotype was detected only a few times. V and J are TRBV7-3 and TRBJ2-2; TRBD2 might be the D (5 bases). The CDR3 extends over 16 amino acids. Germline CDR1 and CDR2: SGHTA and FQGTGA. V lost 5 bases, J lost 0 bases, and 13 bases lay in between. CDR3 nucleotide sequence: TGTGCCAGCAGCCAATATAGCGCCACGAACACCGGGGAGCTGTTTTTT. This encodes CASSQYSATNTGELFF.

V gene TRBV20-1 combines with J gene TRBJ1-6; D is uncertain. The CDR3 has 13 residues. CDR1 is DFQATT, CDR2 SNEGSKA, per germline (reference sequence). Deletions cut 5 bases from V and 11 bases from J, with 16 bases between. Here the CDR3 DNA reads TGCAGTGCTGTGCCACGGACCGTTACACCCCTCCACTTT. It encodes CSAVPRTVTPLHF.

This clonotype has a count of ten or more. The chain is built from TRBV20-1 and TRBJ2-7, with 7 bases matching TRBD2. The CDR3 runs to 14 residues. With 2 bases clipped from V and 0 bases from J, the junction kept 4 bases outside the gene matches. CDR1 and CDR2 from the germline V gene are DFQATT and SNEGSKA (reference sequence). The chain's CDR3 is CSARLAGSSYEQYF. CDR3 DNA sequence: TGCAGTGCTAGATTAGCGGGCAGCTCCTACGAGCAGTACTTC.

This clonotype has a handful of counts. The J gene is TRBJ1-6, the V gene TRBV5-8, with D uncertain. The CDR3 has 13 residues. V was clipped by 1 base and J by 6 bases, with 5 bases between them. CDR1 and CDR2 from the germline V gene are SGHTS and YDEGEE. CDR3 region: CASSLKVNSPLHF. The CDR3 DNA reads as TGTGCCAGCAGCTTGAAGGTTAATTCACCCCTCCACTTT. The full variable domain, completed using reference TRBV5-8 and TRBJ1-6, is EAGVTQSPTHLIKTRGQQATLRCSPISGHTSVYWYQQALGLGLQFLLWYDEGEERNRGNFPPRFSGRQFPNYSSELNVNALELEDSALYLCASSLKVNSPLHFGNGTRLTVT.

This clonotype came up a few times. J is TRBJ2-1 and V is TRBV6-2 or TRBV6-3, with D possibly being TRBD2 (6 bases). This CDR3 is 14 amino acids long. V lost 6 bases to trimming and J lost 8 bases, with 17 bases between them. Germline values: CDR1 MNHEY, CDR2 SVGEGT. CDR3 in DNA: TGTGCCAGCAGCTTCCTAGGTCAGCGGGATGAGCAGTTCTTC. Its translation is CASSFLGQRDEQFF.

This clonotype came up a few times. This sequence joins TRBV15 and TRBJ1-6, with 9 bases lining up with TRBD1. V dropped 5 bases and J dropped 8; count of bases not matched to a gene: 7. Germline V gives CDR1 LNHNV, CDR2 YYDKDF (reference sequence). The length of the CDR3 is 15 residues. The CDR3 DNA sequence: TGTGCCACCAGCTGGGGACAGGGAGTCGATTCACCCCTCCACTTT. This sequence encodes CATSWGQGVDSPLHF.

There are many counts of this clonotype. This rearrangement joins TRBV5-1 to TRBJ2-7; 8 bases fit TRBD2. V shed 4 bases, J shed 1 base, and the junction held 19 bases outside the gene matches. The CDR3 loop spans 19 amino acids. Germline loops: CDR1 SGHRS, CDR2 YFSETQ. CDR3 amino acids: CASSHWTENRTSKSYEQYF. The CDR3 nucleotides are TGCGCCAGCAGCCACTGGACGGAGAACAGGACTAGCAAGTCCTACGAGCAGTACTTC.

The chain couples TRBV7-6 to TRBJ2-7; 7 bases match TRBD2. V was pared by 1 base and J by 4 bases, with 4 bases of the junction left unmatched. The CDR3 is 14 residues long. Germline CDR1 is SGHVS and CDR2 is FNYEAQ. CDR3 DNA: TGTGCCAGCAGCTTAGGAGGGAGGGATTACGAGCAGTACTTC. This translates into CASSLGGRDYEQYF.

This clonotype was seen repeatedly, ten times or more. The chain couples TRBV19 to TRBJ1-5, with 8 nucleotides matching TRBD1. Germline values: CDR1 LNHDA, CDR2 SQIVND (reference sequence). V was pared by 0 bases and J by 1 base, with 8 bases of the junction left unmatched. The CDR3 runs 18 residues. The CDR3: CASSIERGQGLSNQPQHF. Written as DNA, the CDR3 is TGTGCCAGTAGTATAGAACGCGGACAGGGCTTGAGCAATCAGCCCCAGCATTTT.

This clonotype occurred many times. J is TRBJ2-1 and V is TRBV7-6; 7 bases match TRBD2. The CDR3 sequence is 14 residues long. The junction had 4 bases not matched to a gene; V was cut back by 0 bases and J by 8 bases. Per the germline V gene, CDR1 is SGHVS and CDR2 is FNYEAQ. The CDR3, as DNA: TGTGCCAGCAGCTTAGCGGGAGGGAGGGATGAGCAGTTCTTC. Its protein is CASSLAGGRDEQFF.

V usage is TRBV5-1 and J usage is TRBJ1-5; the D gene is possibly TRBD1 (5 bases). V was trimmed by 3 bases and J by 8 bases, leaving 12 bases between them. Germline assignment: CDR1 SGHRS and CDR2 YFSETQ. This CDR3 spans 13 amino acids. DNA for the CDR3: TGCGCCAGCAGCTCGGCGACGGGGGAGCCCCAGCATTTT. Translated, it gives CASSSATGEPQHF. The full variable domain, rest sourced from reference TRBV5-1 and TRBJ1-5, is KAGVTQTPRYLIKTRGQQVTLSCSPISGHRSVSWYQQTPGQGLQFLFEYFSETQRNKGNFPGRFSGRQFSNSRSEMNVSTLELGDSALYLCASSSATGEPQHFGDGTRLSIL.

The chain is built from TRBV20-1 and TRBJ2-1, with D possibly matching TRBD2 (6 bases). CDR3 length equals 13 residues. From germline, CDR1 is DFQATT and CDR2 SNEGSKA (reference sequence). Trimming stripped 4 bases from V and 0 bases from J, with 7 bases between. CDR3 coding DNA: TGCAGTGCTATCGGGAGCTCCTACAATGAGCAGTTCTTC. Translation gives CSAIGSSYNEQFF.

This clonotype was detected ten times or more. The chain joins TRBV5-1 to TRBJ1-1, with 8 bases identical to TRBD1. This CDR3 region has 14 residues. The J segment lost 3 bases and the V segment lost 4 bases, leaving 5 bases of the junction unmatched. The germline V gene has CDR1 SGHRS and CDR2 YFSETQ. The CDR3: CASSPRGPDTEAFF. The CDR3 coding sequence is TGCGCCAGCAGCCCCAGGGGGCCGGACACTGAAGCTTTCTTT. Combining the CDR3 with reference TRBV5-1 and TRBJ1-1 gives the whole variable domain KAGVTQTPRYLIKTRGQQVTLSCSPISGHRSVSWYQQTPGQGLQFLFEYFSETQRNKGNFPGRFSGRQFSNSRSEMNVSTLELGDSALYLCASSPRGPDTEAFFGQGTRLTVV.

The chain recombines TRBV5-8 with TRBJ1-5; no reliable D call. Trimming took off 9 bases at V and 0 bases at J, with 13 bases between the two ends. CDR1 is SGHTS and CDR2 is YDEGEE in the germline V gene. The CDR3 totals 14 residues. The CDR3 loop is CATEMGFSNQPQHF. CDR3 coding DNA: TGTGCCACCGAGATGGGGTTTAGCAATCAGCCCCAGCATTTT.

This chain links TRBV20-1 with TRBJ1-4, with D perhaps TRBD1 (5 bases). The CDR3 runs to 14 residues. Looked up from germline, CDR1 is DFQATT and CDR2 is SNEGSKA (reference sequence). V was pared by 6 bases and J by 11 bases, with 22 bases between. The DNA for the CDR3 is TGCAGTGCGGGGCGGGCCCAGGGAGGTGGGAAACTGTTTTTT. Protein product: CSAGRAQGGGKLFF.

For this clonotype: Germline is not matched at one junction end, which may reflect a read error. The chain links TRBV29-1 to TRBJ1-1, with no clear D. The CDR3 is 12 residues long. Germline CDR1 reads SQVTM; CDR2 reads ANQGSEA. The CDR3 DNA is TGCAGCGTTGCTCACTTGAACACTGAAGCTTTGTTT. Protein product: CSVAHLNTEALF. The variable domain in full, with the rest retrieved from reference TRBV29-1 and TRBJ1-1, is SAVISQKPSRDICQRGTSLTIQCQVDSQVTMMFWYRQQPGQSLTLIATANQGSEATYESGFVIDKFPISRPNLTFSTLTVSNMSPEDSSIYLCSVAHLNTEALFGQGTRLTVV.

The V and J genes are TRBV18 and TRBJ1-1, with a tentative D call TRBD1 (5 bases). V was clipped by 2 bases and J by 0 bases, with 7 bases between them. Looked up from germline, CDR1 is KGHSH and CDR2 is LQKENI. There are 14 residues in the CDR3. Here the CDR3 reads CASSPGAMNTEAFF. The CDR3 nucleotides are TGTGCCAGCTCACCAGGGGCAATGAACACTGAAGCTTTCTTT.

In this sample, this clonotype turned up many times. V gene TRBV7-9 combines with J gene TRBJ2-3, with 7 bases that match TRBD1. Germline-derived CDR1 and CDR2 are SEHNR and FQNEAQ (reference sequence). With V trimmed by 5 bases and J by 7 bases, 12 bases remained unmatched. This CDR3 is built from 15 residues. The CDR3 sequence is CASSPDREMGNTQYF. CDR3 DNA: TGTGCCAGCAGCCCAGACAGGGAGATGGGGAATACGCAGTATTTT.

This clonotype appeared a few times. The CDR3 here is CSASGLAGETQYF. CDR3 sequence (DNA): TGCAGTGCTAGTGGGCTAGCGGGAGAGACCCAGTACTTC. The rearrangement uses TRBV20-1 and TRBJ2-5, with 8 bases that match TRBD2. Trimming took 3 bases from V and 4 from J; bases not matched to a gene: 4. The CDR3 runs to 13 residues. The V gene's germline CDR1 is DFQATT and CDR2 SNEGSKA (reference sequence).

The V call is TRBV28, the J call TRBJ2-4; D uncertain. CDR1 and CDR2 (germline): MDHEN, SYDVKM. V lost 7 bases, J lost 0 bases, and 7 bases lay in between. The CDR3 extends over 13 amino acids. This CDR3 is CASTSTAKNIQYF. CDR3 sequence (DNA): TGTGCCAGCACCTCAACAGCCAAAAACATTCAGTACTTC.

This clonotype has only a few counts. CDR3 nucleotides: TGCGCCAGCAGCCAAGAAAGGGAAGGCACTGAAGCTTTCTTT. Protein: CASSQEREGTEAFF. This chain connects TRBV4-3 to TRBJ1-1; no reliable D call. Trimming stripped 0 bases from V and 4 bases from J, with 9 bases between. CDR3 length: 14 amino acids. Germline-derived CDR1 and CDR2 are LGHNA and YSLEER.

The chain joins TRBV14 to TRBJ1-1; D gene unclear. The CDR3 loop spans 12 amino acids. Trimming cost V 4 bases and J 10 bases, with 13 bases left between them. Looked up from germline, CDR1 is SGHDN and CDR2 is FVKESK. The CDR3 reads CASSPGRRSAFF. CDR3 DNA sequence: TGTGCCAGCAGCCCCGGCCGACGCTCAGCTTTCTTT.

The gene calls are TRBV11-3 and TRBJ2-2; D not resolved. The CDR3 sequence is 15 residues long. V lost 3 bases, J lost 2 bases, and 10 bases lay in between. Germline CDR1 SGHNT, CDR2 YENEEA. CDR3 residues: CASSFQQANTGELFF. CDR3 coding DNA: TGTGCCAGCAGCTTCCAGCAAGCAAACACCGGGGAGCTGTTTTTT.

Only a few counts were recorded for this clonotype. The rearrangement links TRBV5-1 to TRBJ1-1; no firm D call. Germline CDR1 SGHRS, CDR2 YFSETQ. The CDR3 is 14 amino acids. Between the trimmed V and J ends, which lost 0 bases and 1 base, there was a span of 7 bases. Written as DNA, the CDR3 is TGCGCCAGCAGCTTGGCGGTCGGGAACACTGAAGCTTTCTTT. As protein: CASSLAVGNTEAFF.

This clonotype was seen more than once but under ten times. CDR3 in DNA: TGTGCCATCAGTGAGCCTCGAACGGGACTAGCGTCTTCAGATACGCAGTATTTT. It yields the protein CAISEPRTGLASSDTQYF. V usage is TRBV10-3 and J usage is TRBJ2-3, with TRBD2 identical over 10 bases. Germline trimming cut 2 bases from V and 4 bases from J; bases unmatched to any gene: 12. CDR3 length: 18 residues. CDR1 and CDR2 from the germline V gene are ENHRY and SYGVKD.

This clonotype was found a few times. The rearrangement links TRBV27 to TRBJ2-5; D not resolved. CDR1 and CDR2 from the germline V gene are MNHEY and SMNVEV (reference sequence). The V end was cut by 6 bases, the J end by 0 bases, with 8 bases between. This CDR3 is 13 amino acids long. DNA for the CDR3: TGTGCCAGCAGAGCGCGTAACCAAGAGACCCAGTACTTC. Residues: CASRARNQETQYF.